A single sample is the source of the 15 T cell receptor beta chains below, sequenced in a study of response to subunit inactivated influenza vaccine. TCRdb independently ran MiXCR on the RT-PCR reads; one entry per CDR3 protein. The sample gives some 160,000 distinct CDR3 sequences, 11% of which show up once; about an eighth is in the top ten. Sample: non-naive T cells sorted from PBMCs, taken more than 35 days after vaccination. These receptors were collected from a middle-aged man who received an inactivated influenza vaccine.

This clonotype was recorded at least ten times. CDR3 region: CASSLGRAGETQYF. In DNA, the CDR3 is TGTGCCAGCAGCTTAGGGAGGGCCGGTGAGACCCAGTACTTC. The V gene is TRBV7-2, the J gene TRBJ2-5; tentatively, D is TRBD2 (6 bases). CDR3 length: 14 residues. Germline V gene lookup returns CDR1 SGHTA and CDR2 FQGNSA. Trimming pared 1 base from V and 5 bases from J, leaving 11 bases between.

This clonotype appeared many times. V gene TRBV20-1 combines with J gene TRBJ2-7; TRBD1 matches at 9 bases. V gave up 6 bases and J gave up 5 bases; unmatched junction bases: 5. Looked up from germline, CDR1 is DFQATT and CDR2 is SNEGSKA (reference sequence). This CDR3 spans 12 amino acids. The CDR3 region is CSATDRGDEQYF. DNA of the CDR3: TGCAGTGCCACCGACAGGGGGGACGAGCAGTACTTC.

This clonotype was seen more than once but under ten times. The gene calls are TRBV29-1 and TRBJ1-1; the D gene is possibly TRBD1 (5 bases). Germline CDR1 and CDR2: SQVTM and ANQGSEA. The V and J ends lost 0 bases and 5 bases respectively, with 10 bases between them. This CDR3 comprises 13 residues. The CDR3: CSVEDGGRTEAFF. Here the CDR3 DNA reads TGCAGCGTTGAAGATGGGGGGAGGACTGAAGCTTTCTTT.

The chain combines TRBV20-1 with TRBJ2-7; 10 nucleotides align to TRBD2. The junction had 5 bases not matched to a gene; V was cut back by 3 bases and J by 0 bases. Germline CDR1 and CDR2: DFQATT and SNEGSKA (reference sequence). The CDR3 sequence is 15 residues long. CDR3 DNA sequence: TGCAGTGCTAGCCTAGCGGGAGCCATCTCCTACGAGCAGTACTTC. The encoded protein is CSASLAGAISYEQYF.

This clonotype appeared many times. The chain carries TRBV12-3 or TRBV12-4 and TRBJ1-2; TRBD1 aligns across 8 bases. The CDR3 spans 13 residues. Germline trimming cut 6 bases from V and 5 bases from J; bases unmatched to any gene: 5. The CDR3 sequence: CASRGDRSYGYTF. For the CDR3, the DNA is TGTGCCAGCAGGGGGGACAGGTCATATGGCTACACCTTC.

This clonotype has a count of ten or more. V is TRBV6-1 and J is TRBJ2-5, with D maybe TRBD2 (6 bases). This CDR3 has 15 amino acids. Germline CDR1 is MNHNS and CDR2 is SASEGT. Trimming removed 3 bases from V and 1 base from J, with 12 bases in between. The CDR3: CASSDGGGTQETQYF. Here the CDR3 DNA reads TGTGCCAGCAGTGACGGTGGGGGGACCCAAGAGACCCAGTACTTC.

With respect to this clonotype: This sequence may be a read error, since a much larger clone differs from it by one base. The chain combines TRBV7-9 with TRBJ2-5; no clear D gene. CDR3 length equals 16 residues. CDR1 is SEHNR, CDR2 FQNEAQ, per germline (reference sequence). With 2 bases removed from V and 2 bases from J, the gap between germline ends came to 15 bases. CDR3: CASSLSGEAVQETQYF. Here the CDR3 DNA reads TGTGCCAGCAGCTTATCTGGTGAGGCAGTACAAGAGACCCAGTACTTC.

This clonotype was seen a few times. This chain uses TRBV4-2 with TRBJ1-2; TRBD1 is a possible D gene (5 bases). Germline V gene data show CDR1 as LGHNA and CDR2 as YNFKEQ. Trimming stripped 2 bases from V and 10 bases from J, with 17 bases between. This CDR3 region has 14 residues. CDR3 protein: CASSQPKVGEDYTF. CDR3 nucleotide sequence: TGTGCCAGCAGCCAACCAAAAGTGGGGGAGGACTACACCTTC.

This clonotype was found a few times. The chain combines TRBV29-1 with TRBJ1-1, with TRBD1 identical over 8 bases. Germline assignment: CDR1 SQVTM and CDR2 ANQGSEA. Unmatched junction bases numbered 11, after V lost 6 bases and J lost 11 bases. The CDR3 is 12 amino acids. CDR3 DNA sequence: TGCAGCGTCCTTCAGGGGGCGCGGTGGGCTTTCTTT. Encoded protein: CSVLQGARWAFF.

This clonotype was seen more than once but under ten times. This rearrangement joins TRBV18 to TRBJ2-7, with a weak D call TRBD2 (6 bases). The CDR3 has 15 residues. Per germline, CDR1 KGHSH and CDR2 LQKENI. With 3 bases removed from V and 1 base from J, the gap between germline ends came to 13 bases. DNA of the CDR3: TGTGCCAGCTCACCGCTCCAGGCGGGGTCCTACGAGCAGTACTTC. It yields the protein CASSPLQAGSYEQYF.

This chain links TRBV20-1 with TRBJ2-3; 7 nucleotides line up with TRBD2. CDR3 size: 13 residues. Germline V gene lookup returns CDR1 DFQATT and CDR2 SNEGSKA (reference sequence). As DNA, the CDR3 is TGCAGCGAGCAGCGGGGTACAACAGATACGCAGTATTTT. This codes for CSEQRGTTDTQYF.

This clonotype was seen repeatedly, ten times or more. This rearrangement joins TRBV24-1 to TRBJ1-2; D remains ambiguous. CDR1 and CDR2 (germline): KGHDR, SFDVKD. V lost 2 bases to trimming and J lost 8 bases, with 17 bases between them. CDR3 length: 15 residues. The CDR3 DNA is TGTGCCACCAGTGATTCATCCAAACGGCTCATCGGCTACACCTTC. Residues: CATSDSSKRLIGYTF.

The sample holds many counts of this clonotype. The chain has TRBV5-1 and TRBJ2-7; 8 bases are a match to TRBD1. CDR3 size: 16 residues. In germline, CDR1 is SGHRS, CDR2 YFSETQ. V gave up 0 bases and J gave up 4 bases; unmatched junction bases: 9. The CDR3: CASSLGTGPRIYEQYF. The DNA for the CDR3 is TGCGCCAGCAGCTTGGGGACAGGGCCGAGGATATACGAGCAGTACTTC. Full variable domain (missing parts from reference TRBV5-1 and TRBJ2-7): KAGVTQTPRYLIKTRGQQVTLSCSPISGHRSVSWYQQTPGQGLQFLFEYFSETQRNKGNFPGRFSGRQFSNSRSEMNVSTLELGDSALYLCASSLGTGPRIYEQYFGPGTRLTVT.

The chain links TRBV6-2 or TRBV6-3 to TRBJ2-7, with 11 bases lining up with TRBD1. Germline assignment: CDR1 MNHEY and CDR2 SVGEGT. CDR3 size: 17 residues. The junction had 10 bases not matched to a gene; V was cut back by 2 bases and J by 4 bases. Written as DNA, the CDR3 is TGTGCCAGCAGTTACAGGAAGGGACAGGGGGACCTGTACGAGCAGTACTTC. Encoded protein: CASSYRKGQGDLYEQYF.

The rearrangement joins TRBV27 to TRBJ2-7, with a possible D match to TRBD1 (6 bases). V was trimmed by 6 bases and J by 7 bases, leaving 10 bases between them. The CDR3 totals 11 residues. Germline V gene lookup returns CDR1 MNHEY and CDR2 SMNVEV (reference sequence). The CDR3 coding sequence is TGTGCCAGCAGCTCAGGGGCGGAGCAGTACTTC. Protein product: CASSSGAEQYF.